A single sample gave rise to the 23 T cell receptor beta chains below, sequenced in a study of blood T cell repertoires in COVID-19. Produced via immunoSEQ multiplex PCR; TCRdb's table is partial and in-frame only. The sample consists of about 250,000 clones, 70% to 90% of them appearing once. Sequences were obtained from PBMCs or T cells enriched from blood (not recorded which). These TCRs come from a woman aged 25-40 years who had recovered from COVID-19.

The chain recombines TRBV28 with TRBJ2-7; 9 bases align to TRBD1. V trimming: 4 bases; J trimming: 3 bases; junction bases outside the gene matches: 10. Germline loops: CDR1 MDHEN, CDR2 SYDVKM. This CDR3 has 16 amino acids. CDR3 protein: CASSSPSGQGRYEQYF. The CDR3 DNA is TGTGCCAGCAGTTCCCCATCGGGACAGGGTCGCTACGAGCAGTACTTC.

The gene calls are TRBV5-1 and TRBJ2-1; 9 bases agree with TRBD1. V lost 0 bases and J lost 6; bases outside the gene matches: 7. Germline CDR1 is SGHRS and CDR2 is YFSETQ. The CDR3 is 16 amino acids. Here the CDR3 DNA reads TGCGCCAGCAGCTTGGCCGGGACAGGGACCCCCAATGAGCAGTTCTTC. Protein product: CASSLAGTGTPNEQFF.

The chain uses TRBV27 and TRBJ2-3; 7 nucleotides agree with TRBD2. V dropped 5 bases and J dropped 0; count of bases not matched to a gene: 17. CDR1 is MNHEY and CDR2 is SMNVEV in the germline V gene (reference sequence). This CDR3 is built from 19 residues. The CDR3 protein is CASSLRTSAVFPSTDTQYF. DNA for the CDR3: TGTGCCAGCAGTCTGCGAACTAGCGCCGTCTTTCCTAGCACAGATACGCAGTATTTT.

The rearrangement links TRBV19 to TRBJ1-2, with TRBD1 matching over 10 bases. The germline gives CDR1 LNHDA, CDR2 SQIVND (reference sequence). V lost 4 bases and J lost 2; bases outside the gene matches: 7. CDR3 length: 16 residues. CDR3 amino acids: CASSTPGQGTNYGYTF. The CDR3 region has the DNA TGTGCCAGTAGTACGCCGGGACAGGGGACAAACTATGGCTACACCTTC. Looking up the rest from reference TRBV19 and TRBJ1-2 gives the full variable domain: DGGITQSPKYLFRKEGQNVTLSCEQNLNHDAMYWYRQDPGQGLRLIYYSQIVNDFQKGDIAEGYSVSREKKESFPLTVTSAQKNPTAFYLCASSTPGQGTNYGYTFGSGTRLTVV.

The chain combines TRBV28 with TRBJ1-2; D perhaps matches TRBD1 (6 bases). Trimming stripped 4 bases from V and 6 bases from J, with 18 bases between. The CDR3 sequence is 15 residues long. Germline V gene data show CDR1 as MDHEN and CDR2 as SYDVKM. CDR3 nucleotides: TGTGCCAGCAGTTCCCTAAGAAGGGGGAGTGATGGCTACACCTTC. This sequence encodes CASSSLRRGSDGYTF.

The V and J genes are TRBV28 and TRBJ1-2; possibly TRBD1 for D (6 bases). Trimming pared 2 bases from V and 9 bases from J, leaving 19 bases between. This CDR3 is 15 amino acids long. The V gene's germline CDR1 is MDHEN and CDR2 SYDVKM. The DNA for the CDR3 is TGTGCCAGCAGTTTACCCGTAGGAGAGGGGGGGAGCTACACCTTC. Translation gives CASSLPVGEGGSYTF.

The CDR3 sequence is CASSESQGGRTDTQYF. The CDR3 DNA is TGTGCCAGCAGTGAAAGCCAGGGGGGCCGCACAGATACGCAGTATTTT. This chain joins TRBV6-1 and TRBJ2-3, with TRBD1 as a possible D gene (7 bases). CDR1 MNHNS and CDR2 SASEGT come from the germline V gene. Trimming cost V 2 bases and J 1 base, with 13 bases left between them. The CDR3 is 16 amino acids.

The chain recombines TRBV2 with TRBJ2-5; D uncertain. Trimming stripped 7 bases from V and 5 bases from J, with 14 bases between. Germline V CDR1 and CDR2: SNHLY, FYNNEI. The CDR3 sequence is 13 residues long. The DNA of the CDR3 is TGTGCCAGCAAGAGACAAAAGTTGGAGACCCAGTACTTC. It specifies CASKRQKLETQYF.

The chain couples TRBV6-5 to TRBJ1-4, with D hard to call. Germline V gene sequence: CDR1 MNHEY, CDR2 SVGAGI. The germline V and J ends were trimmed by 3 bases and 0 bases, with 11 bases remaining between them. CDR3 length equals 16 residues. In DNA, the CDR3 is TGTGCCAGCAGTTATTCGGTAGTTGCAACTAATGAAAAACTGTTTTTT. It is translated as CASSYSVVATNEKLFF.

The J gene is TRBJ1-2, the V gene TRBV3-1 (or the pseudogene TRBV3-2); possible D gene TRBD1, 6 bases. V was clipped by 0 bases and J by 1 base, with 9 bases between them. The CDR3 runs 15 residues. Per the germline V gene, CDR1 is LGHDT and CDR2 is YNNKEL (reference sequence). The CDR3 DNA follows: TGTGCCAGCAGCCAAGAACCCAGGGGTAACTATGGCTACACCTTC. As protein: CASSQEPRGNYGYTF.

J is TRBJ1-2 and V is TRBV30; the match to TRBD1 covers 9 bases. The CDR3 totals 16 residues. Germline V gives CDR1 GTSNPN, CDR2 SVGIG (reference sequence). Germline trimming cut 1 base from V and 1 base from J; bases unmatched to any gene: 7. DNA of the CDR3: TGTGCCTGGAGTGACCTAACAGGGGGCGGTAACTATGGCTACACCTTC. Translated: CAWSDLTGGGNYGYTF.

The chain joins TRBV7-8 to TRBJ2-1; a weak D match, TRBD1 (5 bases). V was shortened by 3 bases and J by 6 bases, with 12 bases between the two germline ends. Germline assignment: CDR1 SGHVS and CDR2 FQNEAQ. The CDR3 spans 14 residues. This chain's CDR3 is CASSFYRSGNEQFF. The CDR3 region has the DNA TGTGCCAGCAGCTTCTACAGGTCCGGCAATGAGCAGTTCTTC.

The chain joins TRBV6-1 to TRBJ1-2; perhaps TRBD1 as D (5 bases). The CDR3 has 18 residues. V was shortened by 1 base and J by 1 base, with 19 bases between the two germline ends. The germline V gene has CDR1 MNHNS and CDR2 SASEGT. The CDR3 is CASSEGDRVGTLNYGYTF. In DNA form, the CDR3 reads TGTGCCAGCAGTGAAGGAGACAGAGTAGGAACCCTTAACTATGGCTACACCTTC.

The chain uses TRBV19 and TRBJ2-7; 7 nucleotides agree with TRBD1. The CDR3 loop spans 15 amino acids. Germline-derived CDR1 and CDR2 are LNHDA and SQIVND (reference sequence). The J segment lost 0 bases and the V segment lost 3 bases, leaving 5 bases of the junction unmatched. CDR3 in amino acids: CASSIGQDSSYEQYF. The CDR3 DNA is TGTGCCAGTAGTATTGGACAGGACAGCTCCTACGAGCAGTACTTC.

The chain has TRBV3-1 (or the pseudogene TRBV3-2) and TRBJ2-2, with 7 bases matching TRBD2. The CDR3 totals 16 residues. The ends lost 8 bases at V and 7 bases at J; junction bases unmatched: 16. Looked up from germline, CDR1 is LGHDT and CDR2 is YNNKEL (reference sequence). CDR3 residues: CASRTEMGLTYGELFF. For the CDR3, the DNA is TGTGCCAGCCGAACCGAAATGGGACTAACTTACGGGGAGCTGTTTTTT.

The gene calls are TRBV5-1 and TRBJ1-4; 7 positions agree with TRBD1. Trimming at V came to 4 bases and at J to 6 bases, leaving 6 bases not matched to a gene. Germline V gene sequence: CDR1 SGHRS, CDR2 YFSETQ. The CDR3 consists of 14 residues. CDR3 coding DNA: TGCGCCAGCAGCGTGGGTGGGACAGATGAAAAACTGTTTTTT. It encodes CASSVGGTDEKLFF.

This chain uses TRBV2 with TRBJ2-2, with 7 bases matching TRBD1. CDR1 is SNHLY, CDR2 FYNNEI, per germline. This CDR3 is built from 15 residues. V lost 11 bases, J lost 5 bases, and 14 bases stayed unmatched. This CDR3 reads CAGSKQGLKTGELFF. The CDR3 coding sequence is TGTGCCGGGTCGAAACAGGGGCTGAAAACCGGGGAGCTGTTTTTT. Using reference TRBV2 and TRBJ2-2 for the parts outside the CDR3, the full variable domain is EPEVTQTPSHQVTQMGQEVILRCVPISNHLYFYWYRQILGQKVEFLVSFYNNEISEKSEIFDDQFSVERPDGSNFTLKIRSTKLEDSAMYFCAGSKQGLKTGELFFGEGSRLTVL.

J is TRBJ1-1 and V is TRBV27; 7 nucleotides line up with TRBD1. The J segment lost 3 bases and the V segment lost 1 base, leaving 5 bases of the junction unmatched. CDR3 length: 15 residues. Looked up from germline, CDR1 is MNHEY and CDR2 is SMNVEV (reference sequence). The CDR3 here is CASSLYRGWDTEAFF. CDR3 nucleotide sequence: TGTGCCAGCAGTTTATACAGGGGTTGGGACACTGAAGCTTTCTTT.

The gene calls are TRBV10-1 and TRBJ2-7, with D possibly matching TRBD1 (5 bases). CDR1 WNHNN and CDR2 SYGVQD come from the germline V gene (reference sequence). There are 12 residues in the CDR3. Trimming left V 0 bases short and J 7 bases short, with 7 bases between. In DNA, the CDR3 is TGCGCCAGCAGTGAGTCGGGGCGAGAGCAGTACTTC. Translated, it gives CASSESGREQYF.

The rearrangement uses TRBV7-9 and TRBJ2-5; D is uncertain. V was shortened by 5 bases and J by 2 bases, with 9 bases between the two germline ends. CDR3 size: 13 residues. Germline V CDR1 and CDR2: SEHNR, FQNEAQ (reference sequence). The CDR3 is CASSPLGQETQYF. CDR3 sequence (DNA): TGTGCCAGCAGCCCTCTAGGACAAGAGACCCAGTACTTC.

The chain couples TRBV11-2 to TRBJ2-7; D not certain. The germline gives CDR1 SGHAT, CDR2 FQNNGV. V was clipped by 5 bases and J by 0 bases, with 5 bases between them. This CDR3 is built from 12 residues. CDR3 region: CASSAYSYEQYF. In DNA form, the CDR3 reads TGTGCCAGCAGCGCCTACTCCTACGAGCAGTACTTC.

This sequence joins TRBV9 and TRBJ2-7; 7 positions match TRBD2. The CDR3 is 15 residues long. V trimming: 3 bases; J trimming: 5 bases; junction bases outside the gene matches: 11. Germline values: CDR1 SGDLS, CDR2 YYNGEE. CDR3 amino acids: CASSGRAGTTHEQYF. The DNA of the CDR3 is TGTGCCAGCAGCGGCCGAGCGGGGACGACTCACGAGCAGTACTTC.

This clone was counted once. The rearrangement joins TRBV27 to TRBJ2-1; TRBD2 aligns across 10 bases. With 6 bases clipped from V and 1 base from J, the junction kept 12 bases outside the gene matches. The germline CDR1 and CDR2 sequences are MNHEY and SMNVEV (reference sequence). The CDR3 has 18 amino acids. CDR3: CASSPLAGVIGSYNEQFF. The DNA of the CDR3 is TGTGCCAGCAGCCCTCTAGCGGGAGTCATTGGGTCCTACAATGAGCAGTTCTTC.